The 20 T cell receptor beta chains presented below share a single source sample, sequenced in a study of T cells in Graves' hyperthyroidism and ophthalmopathy. RNA transcripts provided the source from which TCR beta CDR3 regions were amplified. During a first-round RT-PCR of the TCR CDR3, the HTBI primer set was used. TCRdb re-called the multiplex PCR reads with MiXCR, one entry per CDR3 protein. The sample yields 450,000 to 700,000 distinct CDR3 sequences, under 60% seen once. Input material: peripheral blood or thyroid tissue (not recorded which). Receptor source: a woman younger than 30 with Graves' hyperthyroidism.

This clonotype appeared a few times. The chain joins TRBV10-2 to TRBJ2-5; D not certain. The V end was cut by 8 bases, the J end by 2 bases, with 12 bases between. The germline CDR1 and CDR2 sequences are WSHSY and SAAADI. CDR3 length equals 13 residues. CDR3 sequence reads: CASQEPGQETQYF. As DNA, the CDR3 is TGCGCCAGCCAAGAACCCGGGCAAGAGACCCAGTACTTC.

The V call is TRBV29-1, the J call TRBJ1-2, with 8 nucleotides matching TRBD1. The V gene end was trimmed by 8 bases and the J gene end by 6 bases; junction bases not matched to a gene: 8. The CDR3 extends over 12 amino acids. CDR1 and CDR2 from the germline V gene are SQVTM and ANQGSEA. CDR3 nucleotides: TGCAGCACCCGACAGGGGAGGAATGGCTACACCTTC. Encoded protein: CSTRQGRNGYTF.

This clonotype was detected many times. This chain links TRBV9 with TRBJ2-2, with 8 bases fitting TRBD1. Germline CDR1 SGDLS, CDR2 YYNGEE. J gave up 7 bases and V 6 bases, and 8 bases lay outside the gene matches. This CDR3 has 14 amino acids. CDR3 region: CASTAGQGDGELFF. CDR3 coding DNA: TGTGCCAGCACCGCCGGACAGGGTGACGGGGAGCTGTTTTTT.

This clonotype appeared once. The chain employs TRBV7-8 and TRBJ1-2; D ambiguous. Per germline, CDR1 SGHVS and CDR2 FQNEAQ. The V gene lost 5 bases and the J gene lost 10 bases, with 2 bases spanning the gap. This CDR3 is built from 8 residues. Here the CDR3 DNA reads TGTGCCAGCAGCCCCTACACCTTC. Amino acids: CASSPYTF. The variable domain in full, completed from reference TRBV7-8 and TRBJ1-2, reads GAGVSQSPRYKVAKRGQDVALRCDPISGHVSLFWYQQALGQGPEFLTYFQNEAQLDKSGLPSDRFFAERPEGSVSTLKIQRTQQEDSAVYLCASSPYTFGSGTRLTVV.

Written as DNA, the CDR3 is TGTGCCAGCAGCTTCTCTGGGACTAGCGGGAGACCCGAGCTGTTTTTT. Translation: CASSFSGTSGRPELFF. V gene TRBV7-2 combines with J gene TRBJ2-2; TRBD2 matches at 14 bases. Looked up from germline, CDR1 is SGHTA and CDR2 is FQGNSA. The CDR3 totals 16 residues. V shed 3 bases and J 11 bases; nucleotides not matched to a gene: 8. Using reference TRBV7-2 and TRBJ2-2 for the parts outside the CDR3, the full variable domain is GAGVSQSPSNKVTEKGKDVELRCDPISGHTALYWYRQSLGQGLEFLIYFQGNSAPDKSGLPSDRFSAERTGGSVSTLTIQRTQQEDSAVYLCASSFSGTSGRPELFFGEGSRLTVL.

This clonotype showed up many times. The genes are TRBV29-1 and TRBJ2-2; 9 bases map to TRBD2. The V gene end was trimmed by 2 bases and the J gene end by 0 bases; junction bases not matched to a gene: 1. Germline CDR1 SQVTM, CDR2 ANQGSEA. This CDR3 has 15 residues. CDR3 amino acids: CSVETSGSNTGELFF. CDR3 DNA: TGCAGCGTTGAAACTAGCGGGTCGAACACCGGGGAGCTGTTTTTT.

Many counts were recorded for this clonotype. The rearrangement uses TRBV6-2 or TRBV6-3 and TRBJ2-5; no firm D call. The V gene lost 0 bases and the J gene lost 0 bases, with 8 bases spanning the gap. This CDR3 region has 15 residues. The germline gives CDR1 MNHEY, CDR2 SVGEGT. CDR3 in amino acids: CASSYSQVDQETQYF. For the CDR3, the DNA is TGTGCCAGCAGTTACTCTCAGGTAGACCAAGAGACCCAGTACTTC.

About this clonotype itself: Being one base from a much bigger clone, this may be a read error. The CDR3 sequence: CASSLPPGDNYGYTF. DNA of the CDR3: TGTGCCAGCAGCTTACCGCCCGGGGATAACTATGGCTACACCTTC. The rearrangement joins TRBV11-2 to TRBJ1-2, with D unclear. Per the germline V gene, CDR1 is SGHAT and CDR2 is FQNNGV. The CDR3 covers 15 residues. V gave up 2 bases and J gave up 1 base, with 11 bases separating them.

The CDR3 here is CASSSDRGGDVNQPQHF. In nucleotides, the CDR3 is TGTGCCAGCAGCTCGGACAGGGGGGGGGATGTCAATCAGCCCCAGCATTTT. The chain carries TRBV7-6 and TRBJ1-5, with 10 bases fitting TRBD1. With V trimmed by 4 bases and J by 3 bases, 9 bases remained unmatched. This CDR3 region has 17 residues. CDR1 is SGHVS and CDR2 is FNYEAQ in the germline V gene.

This rearrangement joins TRBV10-3 to TRBJ2-7, with 8 nucleotides matching TRBD1. V lost 11 bases, J lost 2 bases, and 2 bases stayed unmatched. The CDR3 extends over 11 amino acids. Germline CDR1 is ENHRY and CDR2 is SYGVKD. CDR3 protein: CAPRGPYEQYF. CDR3 nucleotide sequence: TGTGCCCCCAGGGGGCCCTACGAGCAGTACTTC.

V usage is TRBV10-2 and J usage is TRBJ2-4; 13 bases are a match to TRBD2. The CDR3 extends over 15 amino acids. Germline loops: CDR1 WSHSY, CDR2 SAAADI. V dropped 5 bases and J dropped 7; count of bases not matched to a gene: 5. The CDR3 DNA reads as TGCGCCAGCAGTAGGACTAGCGGGAGCGGGAACATTCAGTACTTC. It is translated as CASSRTSGSGNIQYF.

The V call is TRBV7-9, the J call TRBJ2-3, with 8 bases fitting TRBD2. Germline lookup yields CDR1 SEHNR and CDR2 FQNEAQ (reference sequence). J gave up 2 bases and V 5 bases, and 12 bases lay outside the gene matches. CDR3 size: 17 residues. CDR3 sequence (DNA): TGTGCCAGCAGCCCTCGTGTGGGGACTAGATCCACAGATACGCAGTATTTT. Its protein is CASSPRVGTRSTDTQYF. The variable domain in full, completed from reference TRBV7-9 and TRBJ2-3, reads DTGVSQNPRHKITKRGQNVTFRCDPISEHNRLYWYRQTLGQGPEFLTYFQNEAQLEKSRLLSDRFSAERPKGSFSTLEIQRTEQGDSAMYLCASSPRVGTRSTDTQYFGPGTRLTVL.

The chain employs TRBV7-9 and TRBJ2-7, with 12 bases identical to TRBD2. J was trimmed by 1 base and V by 7 bases; bases with no gene match: 8. The CDR3 is 16 residues long. Germline CDR1 and CDR2: SEHNR and FQNEAQ (reference sequence). The CDR3, as DNA: TGTGCCAGCACCCCGGGGACTAGCGGGTCGTCCTACGAGCAGTACTTC. Protein sequence: CASTPGTSGSSYEQYF.

On this clonotype: One junction end disagrees with the germline gene, perhaps due to a read error. The chain recombines TRBV2 with TRBJ2-7, with D unclear. Germline values: CDR1 SNHLY, CDR2 FYNNEI. The CDR3 covers 9 residues. The CDR3 DNA sequence: TGTGCCAGCAGCAGCGAGGAGTACTTC. Its translation: CASSSEEYF.

In its sample, this clonotype was seen many times. This sequence joins TRBV2 and TRBJ1-1; D may be TRBD1 (5 bases). The CDR3 totals 13 residues. CDR1 and CDR2 from the germline V gene are SNHLY and FYNNEI. V lost 7 bases to trimming and J lost 0 bases, with 9 bases between them. The CDR3 spells CASTGRMNTEAFF. The CDR3, as DNA: TGTGCCAGCACGGGGCGGATGAACACTGAAGCTTTCTTT.

Comments on this clonotype: This may come from a read error, since a much larger clone is one base off. The chain carries TRBV12-5 and TRBJ2-2; perhaps TRBD2 as D (6 bases). The germline V gene has CDR1 LGHNT and CDR2 FRNRAP. V shed 6 bases and J shed 6 bases, with 14 bases lying between them. This CDR3 region has 14 residues. Here the CDR3 DNA reads TGTGCTAGTGGCTGGGGACTGGGCGCCGGGGAGCTGTTTTTT. Its protein is CASGWGLGAGELFF.

In this sample, this clonotype turned up many times. The chain joins TRBV7-2 to TRBJ1-1, with D unclear. Germline-derived CDR1 and CDR2 are SGHTA and FQGNSA. V was cut by 5 bases and J by 5 bases, with 15 bases left in between. The CDR3 extends over 14 amino acids. CDR3 loop: CASSLHYRETEAFF. The CDR3 DNA reads as TGTGCCAGCAGCCTCCACTATAGGGAAACTGAAGCTTTCTTT.

On this clonotype itself: A much larger clone sits a single nucleotide away, making a read error possible. The chain has TRBV29-1 and TRBJ2-2, with TRBD1 as a possible D gene (5 bases). The CDR3 runs to 12 residues. The V gene's germline CDR1 is SQVTM and CDR2 ANQGSEA. DNA for the CDR3: TGCAACGTTGGGCAGGGCACCGGGGAGCTGTTTTTT. It yields the protein CNVGQGTGELFF.

The CDR3: CAISRGRTSGQETQYF. The CDR3 DNA is TGTGCCATCAGTCGCGGGCGGACTAGCGGCCAAGAGACCCAGTACTTC. The chain couples TRBV10-3 to TRBJ2-5; 10 positions agree with TRBD2. CDR3 length: 16 residues. V dropped 5 bases and J dropped 1; count of bases not matched to a gene: 7. From germline, CDR1 is ENHRY and CDR2 SYGVKD.

The chain employs TRBV10-3 and TRBJ1-5; perhaps TRBD1 as D (6 bases). Germline CDR1 and CDR2: ENHRY and SYGVKD. V was pared by 10 bases and J by 6 bases, with 16 bases between. The length of the CDR3 is 13 residues. The CDR3 spells CATHMGGGQPQHF. The CDR3 bases are TGTGCCACCCACATGGGAGGGGGTCAGCCCCAGCATTTT.